Listed below are T cell receptor beta chains from one sample, sequenced in a study of blood T cell repertoires in COVID-19. Clones were read by immunoSEQ multiplex PCR, and TCRdb kept only the in-frame ones, dropping some. The sample consists of 250,000 or so clones, about four fifths of them appearing once. Material: peripheral blood. The receptors here all came from a man at least 80 years old with acute or convalescent COVID-19. The CDR3 runs from the conserved cysteine through the conserved F or W. A D gene is named only where the DNA matches it firmly. Part of the rows lack a size; the others show once, few, many or a class for expanded clones.

j_gene,v_gene,d_gene,abundance,CDR3aa,CDR3nt
TRBJ1-1,TRBV19,NA,few,CASGRDKVNTEAFF,TGTGCCAGTGGCCGGGACAAGGTGAACACTGAAGCTTTCTTT
TRBJ2-2,TRBV4-1,TRBD2,NA,CASSFGLAGALNTGELFF,TGCGCCAGCAGCTTTGGACTAGCGGGGGCCCTGAACACCGGGGAGCTGTTTTTT
TRBJ1-6,TRBV11-2,TRBD1,NA,CASSQRQGDSSPLHF,TGTGCCAGCAGCCAAAGACAGGGGGATTCCTCACCCCTCCACTTT
TRBJ1-4,TRBV7-9,NA,NA,CASSFGLSGEKLFF,TGTGCCAGCAGCTTCGGACTTAGTGGTGAAAAACTGTTTTTT
TRBJ2-1,TRBV4-2,NA,NA,CASSPGLTRTNEQFF,TGTGCCAGCAGCCCCGGACTTACACGAACCAATGAGCAGTTCTTC
TRBJ1-6,TRBV6-5,NA,NA,CASSNRDYNSPLHF,TGTGCCAGCAGTAACCGGGACTATAATTCACCCCTCCACTTT
TRBJ1-5,TRBV2,NA,NA,CVNRLRSSIPQHF,TGTGTCAACCGGCTGAGGAGTTCAATACCCCAGCATTTT
TRBJ2-7,TRBV5-4,TRBD2,NA,CASSLGTSGRTSYEQYF,TGTGCCAGCAGCTTGGGGACTAGCGGGAGAACGTCCTACGAGCAGTACTTC
TRBJ2-5,TRBV5-8,TRBD1,NA,CASSLPGTGQETQYF,TGTGCCAGCAGCTTACCCGGGACAGGTCAAGAGACCCAGTACTTC
TRBJ1-5,TRBV24-1,NA,NA,CATSDSQGKGNQPQHF,TGTGCCACCAGTGATTCCCAGGGAAAGGGGAATCAGCCCCAGCATTTT
TRBJ2-7,TRBV3-1/TRBV3-2,NA,NA,CASSQDSRYEQYF,TGTGCCAGCAGCCAAGATTCCCGTTACGAGCAGTACTTC
TRBJ2-7,TRBV24-1,TRBD1,NA,CATSDSQGPVPEQYF,TGTGCCACCAGTGATTCACAGGGGCCGGTTCCAGAGCAGTACTTC
TRBJ1-2,TRBV7-9,NA,few,CASSPRNLPGYGYTF,TGTGCCAGCAGCCCACGTAATCTGCCCGGCTATGGCTACACCTTC
TRBJ2-1,TRBV2,TRBD2,NA,CASKRAGGPRNEQFF,TGTGCCAGCAAAAGAGCGGGAGGGCCTAGGAATGAGCAGTTCTTC
TRBJ2-3,TRBV6-1,NA,NA,CASSGGRGTSTDTQYF,TGTGCCAGCAGTGGGGGACGTGGGACTAGCACAGATACGCAGTATTTT
TRBJ1-6,TRBV28,TRBD1,NA,CASSPSKGAGGPHF,TGTGCCAGCAGTCCCTCGAAGGGGGCAGGGGGCCCCCACTTT
TRBJ1-6,TRBV2,TRBD1,few,CASIRDRGLNSPLHF,TGTGCCAGTATCCGGGACAGGGGGCTCAATTCACCCCTCCACTTT
TRBJ1-2,TRBV7-8,TRBD1,few,CASSTWTGGFYGYTF,TGTGCCAGCAGCACATGGACAGGGGGTTTCTATGGCTACACCTTC
TRBJ2-2,TRBV3-1/TRBV3-2,NA,NA,CASSLRGGFAGELFF,TGTGCCAGCAGCCTGAGAGGCGGGTTTGCCGGGGAGCTGTTTTTT
TRBJ2-3,TRBV5-1,NA,NA,CASSLAGRRTSTDTQYF,TGCGCCAGCAGCTTGGCCGGGAGAAGAACTAGCACAGATACGCAGTATTTT
TRBJ2-2,TRBV2,NA,once,CASREGHTGELFF,TGTGCCAGCAGGGAAGGGCACACCGGGGAGCTGTTTTTT
TRBJ1-1,TRBV28,NA,NA,CASSFRRPLNTEAFF,TGTGCCAGCAGTTTTAGGCGGCCACTGAACACTGAAGCTTTCTTT
TRBJ1-6,TRBV19,TRBD1,NA,CASSIWKGGSSPLHF,TGTGCCAGTAGTATTTGGAAAGGGGGCAGTTCACCCCTCCACTTT
TRBJ2-1,TRBV19,TRBD2,NA,CASSRTSGLYNEQFF,TGTGCCAGTAGTCGGACTAGCGGACTATACAATGAGCAGTTCTTC
TRBJ2-7,TRBV28,NA,NA,CASSLWSAGIPYEQYF,TGTGCCAGCAGTTTATGGTCGGCAGGGATACCCTACGAGCAGTACTTC
TRBJ2-4,TRBV5-4,TRBD2,NA,CASSLDPSGDIQYF,TGTGCCAGCAGCTTGGACCCTAGCGGGGACATTCAGTACTTC
TRBJ2-5,TRBV5-1,NA,NA,CASSLARRGEGTQYF,TGCGCCAGCAGCTTGGCGCGGAGGGGAGAGGGGACCCAGTACTTC
TRBJ2-7,TRBV28,TRBD1,NA,CASTRDRAQIYEQYF,TGTGCCAGCACCCGAGACAGGGCCCAAATCTACGAGCAGTACTTC
TRBJ1-1,TRBV5-1,NA,NA,CASSLDGLHMNTEAFF,TGCGCCAGCAGCCTTGATGGACTGCACATGAACACTGAAGCTTTCTTT
TRBJ1-6,TRBV27,TRBD1,few,CASRRTGNFYNSPLHF,TGTGCCAGCAGAAGGACAGGGAACTTCTATAATTCACCCCTCCACTTT
TRBJ2-3,TRBV24-1,NA,NA,CATSDLQGAGKAPTDTQYF,TGTGCCACCAGTGATTTGCAAGGTGCAGGGAAGGCCCCCACAGATACGCAGTATTTT
TRBJ2-2,TRBV19,TRBD1,NA,CASNQQGAVVGELFF,TGTGCCAGTAACCAACAGGGGGCGGTAGTCGGGGAGCTGTTTTTT
TRBJ1-2,TRBV29-1,NA,few,CSVVSRRNYGYTF,TGCAGCGTTGTAAGTAGGAGGAACTATGGCTACACCTTC
TRBJ1-6,TRBV28,TRBD1,NA,CASSFQGAPTPLHF,TGTGCCAGCAGTTTTCAGGGGGCTCCCACACCCCTCCACTTT
TRBJ1-6,TRBV19,TRBD1,once,CASSNRDRTWSSYNSPLHF,TGTGCCAGTAGTAATCGGGACAGGACGTGGAGCTCCTATAATTCACCCCTCCACTTT
TRBJ2-1,TRBV28,TRBD2,NA,CASSRGGGNYNEQFF,TGTGCCAGCAGCAGGGGCGGGGGGAATTATAATGAGCAGTTCTTC
TRBJ1-3,TRBV2,TRBD1,NA,CASSEARTGAAGNTIYF,TGTGCCAGCAGTGAAGCCAGGACAGGGGCCGCGGGAAACACCATATATTTT
TRBJ1-5,TRBV30,NA,NA,CAWSVGGQFYGVTGNQPQHF,TGTGCCTGGAGCGTCGGGGGGCAGTTCTACGGTGTAACGGGCAATCAGCCCCAGCATTTT
TRBJ2-1,TRBV10-2,TRBD1,NA,CASMDRGDEQFF,TGCGCCAGCATGGACAGGGGCGATGAGCAGTTCTTC
TRBJ1-1,TRBV19,NA,NA,CASSIRMNTEAFF,TGTGCCAGTAGTATTAGAATGAACACTGAAGCTTTCTTT
TRBJ2-2,TRBV24-1,TRBD1,NA,CATSGVSGQVKNTGELFF,TGTGCCACCAGTGGGGTCTCGGGACAGGTTAAGAACACCGGGGAGCTGTTTTTT
TRBJ1-4,TRBV7-9,NA,NA,CASSLGGAGSNEKLFF,TGTGCCAGCAGCCTCGGTGGGGCAGGCTCTAATGAAAAACTGTTTTTT
TRBJ1-4,TRBV5-4,TRBD1,NA,CASSLQGAGEKLFF,TGTGCCAGCAGCCTACAGGGGGCCGGTGAAAAACTGTTTTTT
TRBJ1-3,TRBV5-1,TRBD1,NA,CASSFGTGGVGNTIYF,TGCGCCAGCAGCTTCGGGACAGGGGGTGTGGGAAACACCATATATTTT
TRBJ1-5,TRBV5-6,NA,NA,CASSLAGSARNQPQHF,TGTGCCAGCAGCCTGGCGGGGTCTGCTAGGAATCAGCCCCAGCATTTT
TRBJ1-2,TRBV24-1,NA,NA,CATSEQGYGYTF,TGTGCCACCAGTGAACAGGGTTATGGCTACACCTTC
TRBJ1-1,TRBV28,TRBD1,NA,CASSRGGAGTEAFF,TGTGCCAGCAGCAGAGGGGGCGCGGGCACTGAAGCTTTCTTT
TRBJ2-7,TRBV5-4,TRBD2,NA,CASSLEGTSKREQYF,TGTGCCAGCAGCCTGGAGGGGACTAGCAAGCGCGAGCAGTACTTC
TRBJ2-1,TRBV9,TRBD1,NA,CASSAVPGQGSEQFF,TGTGCCAGCAGCGCCGTACCGGGACAGGGAAGTGAGCAGTTCTTC
TRBJ2-7,TRBV19,NA,NA,CASSPDRVYEQYF,TGTGCCAGTAGTCCGGACAGAGTCTACGAGCAGTACTTC
TRBJ2-5,TRBV5-5,TRBD1,NA,CASSLGQGQETQYF,TGTGCCAGCAGCTTGGGACAGGGACAAGAGACCCAGTACTTC
TRBJ2-7,TRBV11-1,NA,NA,CASSPRGYEQYF,TGTGCCAGCAGCCCCCGGGGATACGAGCAGTACTTC
TRBJ2-1,TRBV9,NA,NA,CASSPNRGDEQFF,TGTGCCAGCAGCCCAAACCGGGGTGATGAGCAGTTCTTC
TRBJ2-7,TRBV5-1,NA,NA,CASSFRDNAYEQYF,TGCGCCAGCAGCTTCCGGGACAATGCCTACGAGCAGTACTTC
TRBJ2-3,TRBV15,NA,NA,CATASSSVGADTQYF,TGTGCCACCGCGAGTTCTAGCGTCGGCGCAGATACGCAGTATTTT